What follows are 18 T cell receptor beta chains derived from one specimen sequenced in a study of CD8+ T cells in alopecia areata. Specified treatment: oral pan-JAK inhibitor, 5-10 mg twice daily. The authors extracted RNA and reverse transcribed it into cDNA as the sequencing template. TCRdb's copy holds only in-frame clones and misses some; the assay was immunoSEQ multiplex PCR. The sample records 100,000 to 150,000 clones, about 61% being singletons. This sample comprised CD8+ T cells sorted from blood, obtained at week 4, from a patient treated with tofacitinib. These receptors were taken from a human donor with alopecia areata.

The sample holds a few counts of this clone. J is TRBJ2-3 and V is TRBV4-2; D possibly corresponds to TRBD2 (5 bases). This CDR3 is built from 14 residues. V was trimmed by 2 bases and J by 4 bases, leaving 10 bases between them. Germline V lookup: CDR1 LGHNA, CDR2 YNFKEQ. The CDR3 loop reads CASSQLAGADTQYF. DNA for the CDR3: TGTGCCAGCAGCCAACTAGCTGGGGCAGATACGCAGTATTTT.

V gene TRBV19 combines with J gene TRBJ2-3; no firm D call. The CDR3 is made up of 15 amino acids. Deletions cut 3 bases from V and 6 bases from J, with 16 bases between. Germline CDR1 is LNHDA and CDR2 is SQIVND (reference sequence). The CDR3, as DNA: TGTGCCAGTAGTATGGCTGGACGCCGGGTGGATACGCAGTATTTT. It codes for CASSMAGRRVDTQYF.

The chain is built from TRBV14 and TRBJ2-7; a weak D match, TRBD1 (6 bases). Trimming cost V 0 bases and J 3 bases, with 15 bases left between them. The CDR3 sequence is 16 residues long. Germline assignment: CDR1 SGHDN and CDR2 FVKESK. CDR3 DNA sequence: TGTGCCAGCAGCCAAGACTTTGGGACAATGATCTACGAGCAGTACTTC. Translation gives CASSQDFGTMIYEQYF.

This chain joins TRBV28 and TRBJ2-3; D is unresolved. CDR1 is MDHEN and CDR2 is SYDVKM in the germline V gene. This CDR3 has 13 amino acids. V was cut by 5 bases and J by 3 bases, with 9 bases left in between. DNA for the CDR3: TGTGCCAGCAGTCCCTCAGAGACAGATACGCAGTATTTT. Its translation is CASSPSETDTQYF.

The chain links TRBV9 to TRBJ2-1, with TRBD1 matching 7 bases. The germline CDR1 and CDR2 sequences are SGDLS and YYNGEE. Trimming removed 1 base from V and 7 bases from J; junction bases left unmatched: 8. This CDR3 region has 15 residues. CDR3: CASSVLRGPGNEQFF. As DNA, the CDR3 is TGTGCCAGCAGCGTATTGAGGGGGCCAGGGAATGAGCAGTTCTTC. The full variable domain, in which reference TRBV9 and TRBJ2-1 provide the parts outside the CDR3, is DSGVTQTPKHLITATGQRVTLRCSPRSGDLSVYWYQQSLDQGLQFLIQYYNGEERAKGNILERFSAQQFPDLHSELNLSSLELGDSALYFCASSVLRGPGNEQFFGPGTRLTVL.

The chain links TRBV29-1 to TRBJ2-7; D is unresolved. The CDR3 is 13 residues long. V was pared by 2 bases and J by 3 bases, with 11 bases between. Germline V gives CDR1 SQVTM, CDR2 ANQGSEA. The CDR3 loop reads CSVEHRVGYEQYF. For the CDR3, the DNA is TGCAGCGTTGAACATAGGGTTGGCTACGAGCAGTACTTC.

The J gene is TRBJ2-1, the V gene TRBV6-5; the D gene is possibly TRBD2 (5 bases). This CDR3 has 14 amino acids. V was trimmed by 2 bases and J by 4 bases, leaving 9 bases between them. Germline CDR1 is MNHEY and CDR2 is SVGAGI. The chain's CDR3 is CASSYAGRYNEQFF. In DNA form, the CDR3 reads TGTGCCAGCAGTTACGCGGGCCGATACAATGAGCAGTTCTTC.

This clone came up a few times. This chain joins TRBV7-8 and TRBJ2-7; D is uncertain. Germline CDR1 reads SGHVS; CDR2 reads FQNEAQ. The V end lost 3 bases, the J end lost 2 bases, and 14 bases lay between the germline ends. The CDR3 is made up of 15 amino acids. The CDR3 bases are TGTGCCAGCAGCTTGAATCCCGGGCGTCCCTACGAGCAGTACTTC. Translated: CASSLNPGRPYEQYF.

This clone was counted only a few times. The rearrangement joins TRBV30 to TRBJ1-6, with TRBD1 identical over 7 bases. The CDR3 sequence is 17 residues long. CDR1 is GTSNPN and CDR2 is SVGIG in the germline V gene (reference sequence). Trimming took 0 bases from V and 5 from J; bases not matched to a gene: 10. Written as DNA, the CDR3 is TGTGCCTGGAGTGTAAGCGGAACGGGACAGAATAATTCACCCCTCCACTTT. This translates into CAWSVSGTGQNNSPLHF.

This rearrangement joins TRBV11-1 to TRBJ2-7; 9 nucleotides line up with TRBD1. The CDR3 covers 15 residues. The trim removed 2 bases at V and 1 base at J, leaving 3 bases unmatched. Germline V CDR1 and CDR2: SGHAT, FQDESV (reference sequence). CDR3 nucleotides: TGTGCCAGCAGCTTAAGTGGGACAGGGTCCTACGAGCAGTACTTC. This encodes CASSLSGTGSYEQYF.

In the case of this clone: Mismatch with germline at one junction end may stem from a read error. Other DNA sequences in this specimen translate into the identical CDR3. This rearrangement joins TRBV5-4 to TRBJ2-6; D possibly uses TRBD1 or TRBD2 (5 bases each). This CDR3 contains 16 residues. CDR1 and CDR2 (germline): SGHNT, YYREEE (reference sequence). CDR3 coding DNA: TGCGCCAGCAGCCAAGTGGGACCCTCTGGGGCCAACGTCCTGACTTTC. This gives the protein CASSQVGPSGANVLTF. The full variable domain, completed using reference TRBV5-4 and TRBJ2-6, is ETGVTQSPTHLIKTRGQQVTLRCSSQSGHNTVSWYQQALGQGPQFIFQYYREEENGRGNFPPRFSGLQFPNYSSELNVNALELDDSALYLCASSQVGPSGANVLTFGAGSRLTVL.

Points on this clone: The sample holds other DNA sequences that translate to the same CDR3. This sequence joins TRBV30 and TRBJ2-3, with 8 bases lining up with TRBD2. The J segment lost 1 base and the V segment lost 0 bases, leaving 0 bases of the junction unmatched. The germline CDR1 and CDR2 sequences are GTSNPN and SVGIG (reference sequence). This CDR3 is built from 14 residues. The CDR3 DNA sequence: TGTGCCTGGAGTGTAGCGGGGGGCACAGATACGCAGTATTTT. Amino acid sequence: CAWSVAGGTDTQYF.

The rearrangement uses TRBV29-1 and TRBJ2-1, with D unclear. This CDR3 region has 14 residues. V was pared by 1 base and J by 8 bases, with 15 bases between. Germline loops: CDR1 SQVTM, CDR2 ANQGSEA. In DNA, the CDR3 is TGCAGCGTTGAAGGCCTAGGAGATGGGGATGAGCAGTTCTTC. As protein: CSVEGLGDGDEQFF.

The rearrangement uses TRBV5-4 and TRBJ2-3, with 10 bases lining up with TRBD2. After removal of 5 bases from V and 2 bases from J, the junction contained 8 bases not matched to a gene. Germline V CDR1 and CDR2: SGHNT, YYREEE (reference sequence). The CDR3 has 16 amino acids. The CDR3 DNA sequence: TGTGCCAGCAGTCTCAGCGGGGGGGCTTACACAGATACGCAGTATTTT. Residues: CASSLSGGAYTDTQYF. Complete variable domain (other parts from reference TRBV5-4 and TRBJ2-3): ETGVTQSPTHLIKTRGQQVTLRCSSQSGHNTVSWYQQALGQGPQFIFQYYREEENGRGNFPPRFSGLQFPNYSSELNVNALELDDSALYLCASSLSGGAYTDTQYFGPGTRLTVL.

The chain is built from TRBV6-5 and TRBJ2-5; D is undetermined. This CDR3 spans 14 amino acids. The germline gives CDR1 MNHEY, CDR2 SVGAGI. The V gene lost 6 bases and the J gene lost 0 bases, with 11 bases spanning the gap. CDR3 sequence: CASSHSSYQETQYF. CDR3 DNA sequence: TGTGCCAGCAGCCATAGTTCGTACCAAGAGACCCAGTACTTC.

This clone was counted only a few times. The chain joins TRBV5-4 to TRBJ2-2; 12 bases map to TRBD1. The CDR3 is 16 amino acids. Trimming at V came to 3 bases and at J to 6 bases, leaving 6 bases not matched to a gene. Germline V gene sequence: CDR1 SGHNT, CDR2 YYREEE (reference sequence). This CDR3 is CASSSPGQGASGELFF. CDR3 in DNA: TGTGCCAGCAGCTCACCGGGACAGGGGGCGTCCGGGGAGCTGTTTTTT.

The J gene is TRBJ2-3, the V gene TRBV15, with TRBD2 identical over 9 bases. The V gene end was trimmed by 6 bases and the J gene end by 1 base; junction bases not matched to a gene: 5. CDR1 is LNHNV, CDR2 YYDKDF, per germline (reference sequence). This CDR3 is built from 15 residues. CDR3 amino acids: CATRSGGSGTDTQYF. CDR3 in DNA: TGTGCCACCAGAAGCGGGGGGTCAGGCACAGATACGCAGTATTTT.

In this sample, this clone turned up a few times. The chain is built from TRBV30 and TRBJ2-7, with D maybe TRBD2 (6 bases). V was clipped by 5 bases and J by 5 bases, with 16 bases between them. Germline CDR1 GTSNPN, CDR2 SVGIG (reference sequence). This CDR3 is built from 13 residues. DNA of the CDR3: TGTGCCTGGGCCAAGGCGGGGTTCCACGAGCAGTACTTC. It yields the protein CAWAKAGFHEQYF.